Listed below are T cell receptor beta chains from one sample, sequenced in a study of T cell repertoires in cytomegalovirus infection. Each CDR3 protein gets one entry after TCRdb re-called the reads with MiXCR. The table includes about 740,000 distinct CDR3 sequences, 35% detected once. The material sequenced was PBMCs. All receptors derive from a human donor in good health (CMV status not recorded). Some clones in this sample may be carry-over from other donors' samples. Both conserved end residues are part of each CDR3. The order of the fields is V gene, J gene, clone size, D gene, CDR3 DNA, CDR3 protein. D genes are given only for firm matches. The size entry is marked missing in some rows and otherwise reads once, few, many or a size class.

v_call: TRBV19
j_call: TRBJ2-1
clone_size: -
d_call: TRBD1
cdr3_nt: TGTGCCAGTAGCCGACAGGGTAGTTTCTACAATGAGCAGTTCTTC
cdr3_aa: CASSRQGSFYNEQFF

v_call: TRBV20-1
j_call: TRBJ2-5
clone_size: few
d_call: -
cdr3_nt: TGCAGTGCTAGTCCGGGCTGGCGAATACAAGAGACCCAGTACTTC
cdr3_aa: CSASPGWRIQETQYF

v_call: TRBV4-2
j_call: TRBJ1-5
clone_size: few
d_call: -
cdr3_nt: TGTGCCAGCAGCCAAGGGGAGAGGTCCGATCAGCCCCAGCATTTT
cdr3_aa: CASSQGERSDQPQHF

v_call: TRBV7-2
j_call: TRBJ1-5
clone_size: many
d_call: TRBD1
cdr3_nt: TGTGCCAGCAGCCGGCCCGGCAGGGGGTTCAATCAGCCCCAGCATTTT
cdr3_aa: CASSRPGRGFNQPQHF

v_call: TRBV25-1
j_call: TRBJ1-6
clone_size: -
d_call: -
cdr3_nt: TGTGCCAGCAGTGGGACAACTAATAATTCACCCCTCCACTTT
cdr3_aa: CASSGTTNNSPLHF

v_call: TRBV7-3
j_call: TRBJ2-2
clone_size: -
d_call: TRBD2
cdr3_nt: TGTGCCAGCAGCCCGAAGCGGGGGCCGCCGAACACCGGGGAGCTGTTTTTT
cdr3_aa: CASSPKRGPPNTGELFF

v_call: TRBV7-9
j_call: TRBJ1-1
clone_size: once
d_call: -
cdr3_nt: TGTGCCAGCAGCTTAACCAACGGGGGGCGCAGAACTGTAGCTTTCTTT
cdr3_aa: CASSLTNGGRRTVAFF

v_call: TRBV19
j_call: TRBJ1-4
clone_size: -
d_call: -
cdr3_nt: TGTGCCAGTAGTATCGGCGGGGCTGGTGAAAAACTGTTTTTT
cdr3_aa: CASSIGGAGEKLFF

v_call: TRBV10-3
j_call: TRBJ2-5
clone_size: -
d_call: TRBD2
cdr3_nt: TGTGCCATCGCTGGGACTAGCGGGGGAGAGACCCAGTACTTC
cdr3_aa: CAIAGTSGGETQYF

v_call: TRBV13
j_call: TRBJ2-2
clone_size: -
d_call: -
cdr3_nt: TGTGCCAGCAGCCCTCGGGGGGCCCGCACCGGGGAGCTGTTTTTT
cdr3_aa: CASSPRGARTGELFF

v_call: TRBV19
j_call: TRBJ2-1
clone_size: -
d_call: TRBD2
cdr3_nt: TGTGCCAGTAGTTCAGGGACTAGCTGGGACAATGAGCAGTTCTTC
cdr3_aa: CASSSGTSWDNEQFF

v_call: TRBV7-8
j_call: TRBJ2-1
clone_size: -
d_call: -
cdr3_nt: TGTGCCAGCAGCTTAAGTCGGGAAAGGGATTGGGGCGAGCAGTTCTTC
cdr3_aa: CASSLSRERDWGEQFF

v_call: TRBV6-1
j_call: TRBJ1-2
clone_size: few
d_call: TRBD1
cdr3_nt: TGTGCCGTGACAGGGGGCGAAAGCCGGGGCTACACCTTC
cdr3_aa: CAVTGGESRGYTF

v_call: TRBV19
j_call: TRBJ2-1
clone_size: -
d_call: TRBD2
cdr3_nt: TGTGCCAGTAGTAGGGCTAGCGGGGGGCCCGAGCAGTTCTTC
cdr3_aa: CASSRASGGPEQFF

v_call: TRBV28
j_call: TRBJ2-6
clone_size: -
d_call: -
cdr3_nt: TGTGCCAGCAGCCGACCCCGTGGGGCCAACGTCCTGACTTTC
cdr3_aa: CASSRPRGANVLTF

v_call: TRBV5-1
j_call: TRBJ2-1
clone_size: -
d_call: -
cdr3_nt: TGCGCCAGCAGCCCCCGGACACCTTCCACGTCGAGGTCCTACAATGAGCAGTTCTTC
cdr3_aa: CASSPRTPSTSRSYNEQFF

v_call: TRBV29-1
j_call: TRBJ1-2
clone_size: -
d_call: -
cdr3_nt: TGCAGCGTTGGGGTCGGGGGGCGCGGCTATGGCTACACCTTC
cdr3_aa: CSVGVGGRGYGYTF

v_call: TRBV19
j_call: TRBJ1-1
clone_size: -
d_call: -
cdr3_nt: TGTGCCAGTAGTAGGTTTGCGCTAGCGGTTAGAACTGAAGCTTTCTTT
cdr3_aa: CASSRFALAVRTEAFF

v_call: TRBV12-3/TRBV12-4
j_call: TRBJ2-7
clone_size: few
d_call: TRBD1
cdr3_nt: TGTGCCAGCAGTGCGGGACAGGGGGCGGATTTC
cdr3_aa: CASSAGQGADF

v_call: TRBV7-8
j_call: TRBJ1-1
clone_size: -
d_call: -
cdr3_nt: TGTGCCAGCAGCTTAGCCTCGACAGGCCTCACCACTGAAGCTTTCTTT
cdr3_aa: CASSLASTGLTTEAFF

v_call: TRBV27
j_call: TRBJ1-6
clone_size: -
d_call: TRBD1
cdr3_nt: TGTGCCAGTTACCCCGGGACAGCATCTTCACCCCTCCACTTT
cdr3_aa: CASYPGTASSPLHF

v_call: TRBV27
j_call: TRBJ2-7
clone_size: once
d_call: TRBD2
cdr3_nt: TGTGCCAGCAGCTCTAGCGGGAGTGGAAGATACGAGCAGTACTTC
cdr3_aa: CASSSSGSGRYEQYF

v_call: TRBV7-6
j_call: TRBJ1-6
clone_size: many
d_call: -
cdr3_nt: TGTGCCAGCAGCTCGCAGACAGGCCAATCTAATTCACCCCTCCACTTT
cdr3_aa: CASSSQTGQSNSPLHF

v_call: TRBV7-8
j_call: TRBJ2-7
clone_size: many
d_call: TRBD1
cdr3_nt: TGTGCCAGCAGCCCACAGGGGGCGCAGAATGGGGGCGAGCAGTACTTC
cdr3_aa: CASSPQGAQNGGEQYF

v_call: TRBV7-8
j_call: TRBJ1-6
clone_size: many
d_call: -
cdr3_nt: TGTGCCAGCAGCCTTGGACCAAATAATTCACCCCTCCACTTT
cdr3_aa: CASSLGPNNSPLHF

v_call: TRBV12-3/TRBV12-4
j_call: TRBJ2-4
clone_size: -
d_call: -
cdr3_nt: TGTGCCAGCAGTTTTATGGGCGGGACAAAAAACATTCAGTACTTC
cdr3_aa: CASSFMGGTKNIQYF

v_call: TRBV20-1
j_call: TRBJ1-6
clone_size: -
d_call: TRBD1
cdr3_nt: TGCAGTGCCCCTGACAGGGGAGGATCACCCCTCCACTTT
cdr3_aa: CSAPDRGGSPLHF

v_call: TRBV7-2
j_call: TRBJ2-5
clone_size: -
d_call: TRBD2
cdr3_nt: TGTGCCAGCCTGTCTCGCCCAGCGGGAGTTCAGGAGACCCAGTACTTC
cdr3_aa: CASLSRPAGVQETQYF

v_call: TRBV9
j_call: TRBJ1-5
clone_size: -
d_call: TRBD1
cdr3_nt: TGTGCCAGCAGCGCCAGACACGGGGGACAGGGTGAGCCCCAGCATTTT
cdr3_aa: CASSARHGGQGEPQHF

v_call: TRBV20-1
j_call: TRBJ2-1
clone_size: few
d_call: -
cdr3_nt: TGCAGTGCTAGTTCAGGGAACAATGAGCAGTTCTTC
cdr3_aa: CSASSGNNEQFF

v_call: TRBV29-1
j_call: TRBJ2-2
clone_size: -
d_call: -
cdr3_nt: TGCAGCGTTGGTGGAGGGCTAAACACCGGGGAGCTGTTTTTT
cdr3_aa: CSVGGGLNTGELFF

v_call: TRBV27
j_call: TRBJ2-7
clone_size: -
d_call: -
cdr3_nt: TGTGCCAGCAGTTTTGGGGGGCAATTTCCCGAGCAGTACTTC
cdr3_aa: CASSFGGQFPEQYF